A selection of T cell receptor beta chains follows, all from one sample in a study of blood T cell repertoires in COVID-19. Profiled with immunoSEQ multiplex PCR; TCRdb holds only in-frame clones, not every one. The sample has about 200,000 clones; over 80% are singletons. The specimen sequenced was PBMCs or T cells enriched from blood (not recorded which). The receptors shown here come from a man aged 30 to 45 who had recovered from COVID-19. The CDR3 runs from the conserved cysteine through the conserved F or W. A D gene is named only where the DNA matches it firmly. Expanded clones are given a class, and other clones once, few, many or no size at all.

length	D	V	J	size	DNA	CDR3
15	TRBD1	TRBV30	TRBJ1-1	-	TGTGCCTGGAGCCGGACAGGGCTTATGAACACTGAAGCTTTCTTT	CAWSRTGLMNTEAFF
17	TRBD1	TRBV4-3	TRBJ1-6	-	TGCGCCAGCAGCCAAGAGAACACGGGACAGTATAATTCACCCCTCCACTTT	CASSQENTGQYNSPLHF
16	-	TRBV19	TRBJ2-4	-	TGTGCCAGTAGTATAGGGGCAGAAATAGCCAAAAACATTCAGTACTTC	CASSIGAEIAKNIQYF
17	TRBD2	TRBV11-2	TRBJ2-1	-	TGTGCCAGCAGCTCCCACCGACTAGCGGGAGTATTCAATGAGCAGTTCTTC	CASSSHRLAGVFNEQFF
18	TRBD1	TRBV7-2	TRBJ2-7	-	TGTGCCAGCAGCTTAGGGCAGGGGGTGGGCCGGAGGTTGTACGAGCAGTACTTC	CASSLGQGVGRRLYEQYF
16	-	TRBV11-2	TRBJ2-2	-	TGTGCCAGCAGCTTAGATCGGGGACAACCCACCGGGGAGCTGTTTTTT	CASSLDRGQPTGELFF
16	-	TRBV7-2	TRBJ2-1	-	TGTGCCAGCAGCTCGCGCGCGCGGAGCGAAAACAATGAGCAGTTCTTC	CASSSRARSENNEQFF
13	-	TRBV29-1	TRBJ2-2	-	TGCAGCGTTCGGGGTCAGGGGAGCGGGGAGCTGTTTTTT	CSVRGQGSGELFF
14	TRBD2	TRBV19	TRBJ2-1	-	TGTGCCAGTAGTCCCTGGACTAGTTCCAATGAGCAGTTCTTC	CASSPWTSSNEQFF
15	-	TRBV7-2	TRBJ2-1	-	TGTGCCAGCAGAGGGAGGGCAGGGGGCAACAATGAGCAGTTCTTC	CASRGRAGGNNEQFF
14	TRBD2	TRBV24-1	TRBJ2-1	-	TGTGCCACCAGTGATCTTCCTAGCGGGAGTGAGCAGTTCTTC	CATSDLPSGSEQFF
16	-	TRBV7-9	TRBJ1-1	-	TGTGCCAGCAGCCCCAATTTATGGGGGGGGAGCACTGAAGCTTTCTTT	CASSPNLWGGSTEAFF
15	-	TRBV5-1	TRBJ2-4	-	TGCGCCAGCAGCCGCGCCCTTGTAGCCAAAAACATTCAGTACTTC	CASSRALVAKNIQYF
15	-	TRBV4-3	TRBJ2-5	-	TGCGCCAGCAGCCAAGACTCTCGGGTATCGGAGACCCAGTACTTC	CASSQDSRVSETQYF
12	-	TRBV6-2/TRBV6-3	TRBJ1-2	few	TGTGCCAGCAGCCAGGACAGTTATGGCTACACCTTC	CASSQDSYGYTF
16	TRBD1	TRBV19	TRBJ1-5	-	TGTGCCAGTAGTTCTACGGGACAGGGTTTCAGTCAGCCCCAGCATTTT	CASSSTGQGFSQPQHF
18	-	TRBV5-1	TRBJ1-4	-	TGCGCCAGCAGCTTGGGACGGAGAGGGTTTGGGACTAATGAAAAACTGTTTTTT	CASSLGRRGFGTNEKLFF
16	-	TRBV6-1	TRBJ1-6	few	TGTGCCAGCAGAGAACGGAGGAGCTCCTATAATTCACCCCTCCACTTT	CASRERRSSYNSPLHF
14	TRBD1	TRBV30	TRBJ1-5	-	TGTGCCTGGGGAATAGACAGGGGTAATCAGCCCCAGCATTTT	CAWGIDRGNQPQHF
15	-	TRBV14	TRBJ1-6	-	TGTGCCAGCAGCCAAGGAGGACACCCTAATTCACCCCTCCACTTT	CASSQGGHPNSPLHF
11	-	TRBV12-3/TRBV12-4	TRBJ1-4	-	TGTGCCAGCAGGCTTACGGGGAGGCTGTTTTTT	CASRLTGRLFF
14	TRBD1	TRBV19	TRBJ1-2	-	TGTGCCAGTTCTCGGGGACAGACTAACTATGGCTACACCTTC	CASSRGQTNYGYTF
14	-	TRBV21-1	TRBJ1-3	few	TGTGCCAGCAGCAAGGCCAGGACAGGAAACACCATATATTTT	CASSKARTGNTIYF
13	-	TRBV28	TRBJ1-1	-	TGTGCCAGCAGTTTTGGCAGGAACACTGAAGCTTTCTTT	CASSFGRNTEAFF
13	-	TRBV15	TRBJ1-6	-	TGTGCCACCAGCAGAGAAGCCGATTCACCCCTCCACTTT	CATSREADSPLHF
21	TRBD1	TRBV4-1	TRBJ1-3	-	TGCGCCAGCAGCCGATCCCTCGCCCGAGACAGGGCTTCCAGGGTTGGAAACACCATATATTTT	CASSRSLARDRASRVGNTIYF
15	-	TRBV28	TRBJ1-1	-	TGTGCCAGCAGTTTAGTGGCGACACGTAACACTGAAGCTTTCTTT	CASSLVATRNTEAFF
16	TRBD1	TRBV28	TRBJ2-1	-	TGTGCCAGCAGCCCAACAGGGGGCGGGTCCTACAATGAGCAGTTCTTC	CASSPTGGGSYNEQFF
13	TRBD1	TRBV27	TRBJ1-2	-	TGTGCCGGCAGCCGGGACAGGGGGCATGGCTACACCTTC	CAGSRDRGHGYTF